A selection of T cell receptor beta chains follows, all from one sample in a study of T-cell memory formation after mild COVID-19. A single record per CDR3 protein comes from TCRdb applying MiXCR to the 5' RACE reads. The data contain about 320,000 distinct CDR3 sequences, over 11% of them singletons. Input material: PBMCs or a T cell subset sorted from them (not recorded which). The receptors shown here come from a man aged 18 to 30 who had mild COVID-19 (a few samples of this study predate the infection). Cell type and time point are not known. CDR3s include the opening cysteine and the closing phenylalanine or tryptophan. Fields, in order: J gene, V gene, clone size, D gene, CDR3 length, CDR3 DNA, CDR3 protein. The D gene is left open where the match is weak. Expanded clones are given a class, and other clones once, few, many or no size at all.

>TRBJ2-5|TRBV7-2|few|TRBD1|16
TGTGCCAGCAGCAGAGGGACAGGGTATCAGGGTGAGACCCAGTACTTC
CASSRGTGYQGETQYF
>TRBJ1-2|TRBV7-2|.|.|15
TGTGCCAGCAGCGCAAGGAGGACAGATTACTATGGCTACACCTTC
CASSARRTDYYGYTF
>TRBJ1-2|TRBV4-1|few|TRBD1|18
TGCGCCAGCAGCCAAGCTGGGGGAGGTGGGACAGCGGTTCGAGGCTACACCTTC
CASSQAGGGGTAVRGYTF
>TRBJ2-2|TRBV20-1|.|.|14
TGCAGTGCTAGGGGACCGCCGAACACCGGGGAGCTGTTTTTT
CSARGPPNTGELFF
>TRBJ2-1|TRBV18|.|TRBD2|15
TGTGCCAGCTCACCCGGGACTAGCGGGGGATCCCAACAGTTCTTC
CASSPGTSGGSQQFF
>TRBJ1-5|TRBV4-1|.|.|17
TGCGCCAGCAGCCAAGGCGGGGGAGGTATTAGCAATCAGCCCCAGCATTTT
CASSQGGGGISNQPQHF
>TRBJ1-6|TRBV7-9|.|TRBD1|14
TGTGCCAGCAGCTTAGGGACAGGGGGCACACCCCTCCACTTT
CASSLGTGGTPLHF
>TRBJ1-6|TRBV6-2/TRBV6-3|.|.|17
TGTGCCAGCAGTCTTAACCCCGGTGTTTACGGGAATTCACCCCTCCACTTT
CASSLNPGVYGNSPLHF
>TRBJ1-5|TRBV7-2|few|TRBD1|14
TGTGCCAGCAGCCGGACAGGGGAAGGCCAGCCCCAGCATTTT
CASSRTGEGQPQHF
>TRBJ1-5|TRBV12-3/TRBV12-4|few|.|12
TGTGCCAGCAGCCGGCAGGATCAGCCCCAGCATTTT
CASSRQDQPQHF
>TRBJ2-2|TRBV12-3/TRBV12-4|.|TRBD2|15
TGTGCCAGCACCCCACTAGCGGGGGGGACCGGGGAGCTGTTTTTT
CASTPLAGGTGELFF
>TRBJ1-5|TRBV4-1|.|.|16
TGCGCCAGCAGCCCCGGAAGGGGGACTAGCAATCAGCCCCAGCATTTT
CASSPGRGTSNQPQHF
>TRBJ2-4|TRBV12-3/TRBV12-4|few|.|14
TGTGCCAGCAGTTTAGGACAGGCCAAAAACATTCAGTACTTC
CASSLGQAKNIQYF
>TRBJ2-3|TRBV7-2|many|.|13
TGTGCCAGCAGCTTACAGGGAATAGATACGCAGTATTTT
CASSLQGIDTQYF
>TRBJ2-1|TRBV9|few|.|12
TGTGCCAGCAGGAGAGACAGTGGTGAGCAGTTCTTC
CASRRDSGEQFF
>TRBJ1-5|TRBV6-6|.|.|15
TGTGCCAGCAGTTCCATTAGCCCGAGCAATCAGCCCCAGCATTTT
CASSSISPSNQPQHF
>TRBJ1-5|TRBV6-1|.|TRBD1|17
TGTGCCAGCAGTGGACAACTCCTGGGACAGGGGCTTCAGCCCCAGCATTTT
CASSGQLLGQGLQPQHF
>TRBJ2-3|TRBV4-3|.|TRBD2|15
TGCGCCAGCAGCCAGGGGACTAGCGGGGTGGATACGCAGTATTTT
CASSQGTSGVDTQYF
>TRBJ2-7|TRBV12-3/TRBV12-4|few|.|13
TGTGCCAGCACCTGGGGGGTCTCCTACGAGCAGTACTTC
CASTWGVSYEQYF
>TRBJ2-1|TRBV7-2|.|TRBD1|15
TGTGCCAGCAGCTTAAGGGGACAGATGACCAATGAGCAGTTCTTC
CASSLRGQMTNEQFF
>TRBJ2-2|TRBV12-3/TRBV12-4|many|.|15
TGTGCCAGCAGTTTACAGCCCTTTAACACCGGGGAGCTGTTTTTT
CASSLQPFNTGELFF
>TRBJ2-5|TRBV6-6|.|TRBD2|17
TGTGCCAGCAGCCGCAGGACTAGCGGGGGGGCACAAGAGACCCAGTACTTC
CASSRRTSGGAQETQYF
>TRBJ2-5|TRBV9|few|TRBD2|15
TGTGCCAGCAGCCCTCCTAGCGGGGAGTCAGAGACCCAGTACTTC
CASSPPSGESETQYF
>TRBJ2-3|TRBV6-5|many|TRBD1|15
TGTGCCAGCAGCCTCCGGGACAGGGGTGATAGTACGCAGTATTTT
CASSLRDRGDSTQYF
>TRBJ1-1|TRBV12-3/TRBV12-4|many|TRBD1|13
TGTGCCAGCAGGACAGGGGTGGGGACTGAAGCTTTCTTT
CASRTGVGTEAFF
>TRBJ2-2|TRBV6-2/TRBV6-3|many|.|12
TGTGCCAGCAGCTACAACACCGGGGAGCTGTTTTTT
CASSYNTGELFF
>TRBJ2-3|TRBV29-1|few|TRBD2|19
TGCAGCGTTATTGCGACCGGGACTAGCGGGGGGGCAGGGACAGATACGCAGTATTTT
CSVIATGTSGGAGTDTQYF
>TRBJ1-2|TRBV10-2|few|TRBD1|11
TGCGCCAGCAGGGACAGGGATGGCTACACCTTC
CASRDRDGYTF
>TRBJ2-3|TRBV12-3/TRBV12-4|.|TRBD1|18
TGTGCCAGCAGTCCGAATAACCGGGACAGGGTATCAGCAGATACGCAGTATTTT
CASSPNNRDRVSADTQYF